Detailed here is one T cell receptor (beta chain). The sample originates from a study of T-cell memory formation after mild COVID-19. MiXCR was run by TCRdb on the 5' RACE reads, yielding one entry per CDR3 protein. The sample yields tens of thousands of distinct CDR3 sequences, approximately 13% seen once. V was shortened by 2 bases and J by 3 bases, with 11 bases between the two germline ends. CDR1 is MDHEN, CDR2 SYDVKM, per germline. The CDR3 has 15 amino acids. Material for sequencing was PBMCs or a T cell subset sorted from them (not recorded which). This rearrangement joins TRBV28 to TRBJ2-1; a weak D match, TRBD2 (7 bases). The sequence came from an adult woman who had mild COVID-19 (a few samples of this study predate the infection). Cell type and time point are not known. The CDR3 loop reads CASSLREGVYNEQFF. As DNA, the CDR3 is TGTGCCAGCAGTTTAAGGGAGGGGGTCTACAATGAGCAGTTCTTC.